A selection of T cell receptor beta chains follows, all from one sample in a study of stem cell transplantation in POMP-related autoinflammatory disease. Measured with immunoSEQ multiplex PCR; TCRdb has only the in-frame clones, and not every one. The repertoire holds over a thousand clones, 83% seen once, with 4% to 5% in the top ten. The sequenced sample was CD4+ follicular helper T cells (Tfh) from PBMCs, obtained before stem cell transplantation. These receptors came from a human donor with POMP-related autoinflammation and immune dysregulation (PRAID). CDR3s leave out the opening cysteine and the closing phenylalanine or tryptophan.

j_call v_call cdr3_aa
TRBJ2-5 TRBV6-1 ASSDNGETQY
TRBJ2-7 TRBV5-1 ASSFGPSSYEQY
TRBJ1-1 TRBV10-2 ASSTTDRGAPEAF
TRBJ1-6 TRBV6-9 ASSFLTGGRSPLH
TRBJ2-3 TRBV5-6 ASSRDRGGTDTQY
TRBJ1-2 TRBV5-4 ASSGGQLYGYT
TRBJ2-4 TRBV28 ASSLPRSKDIQY
TRBJ2-3 TRBV9 ASSVVVPAGPLQDTQY
TRBJ2-3 TRBV5-1 ASSPGPGTDTQY
TRBJ2-5 TRBV14 ASSARLAGAPPTEY
TRBJ2-1 TRBV27 ASSLYRVLSYNEQF
TRBJ2-5 TRBV4-2 ASSSIGQETQY
TRBJ2-7 TRBV11-2 ASSLAVAGNAHEQY
TRBJ2-1 TRBV7-9 ASSPTSGGYNEQF
TRBJ1-4 TRBV27 ASSPNRAPYEKLF
TRBJ2-3 TRBV12-5 ASGSGNTDTQY
TRBJ1-2 TRBV10-3 AISPLDRFANYGYT
TRBJ1-1 TRBV10-3 AIRATGRTEAF
TRBJ1-1 TRBV19 ARNLTVNTEAF
TRBJ2-5 TRBV19 ASSIQVEETQY
TRBJ2-5 TRBV5-1 ASSPGLGAETQY
TRBJ2-7 TRBV30 AWSVQLYEQY
TRBJ1-5 TRBV30 AWSGLDSNQPQH
TRBJ2-5 TRBV5-1 ASSLGGDETQY
TRBJ2-1 TRBV7-2 ASSSRRQHNEQF
TRBJ1-5 TRBV10-2 ASSGQGGNQPQH
TRBJ1-2 TRBV7-8 ASSLVGREVRRGYT
- TRBV7-2 ASSSAGDEQY
TRBJ2-7 TRBV9 ASSVSGNYEQY
TRBJ2-1 TRBV11-2 ASSPLREQF
TRBJ2-5 TRBV15 ATSRALRQETQY
TRBJ1-2 TRBV6-5 ASSRTGSNYGYT
TRBJ2-7 TRBV5-6 ASSPQGRSIYEQY
TRBJ1-5 TRBV19 ASSTEHGQPQH
TRBJ2-5 TRBV5-6 ASSLRRAGRETQY
TRBJ2-4 TRBV12-2 ASRLRSPLAKNIQY
TRBJ2-5 TRBV7-9 ASSRGLDGETQY
TRBJ1-6 TRBV4-1 ASSHIGDSYNSPLH
TRBJ2-7 TRBV5-1 ASSLGGRYEQY
TRBJ2-3 TRBV5-4 ASSASGWDTQY
TRBJ2-5 TRBV2 ASSEYGGEETQY
TRBJ2-2 TRBV10-3 AISESGRGPDGELF
TRBJ2-7 TRBV4-2 ASSYGQGASYEQY
TRBJ2-7 TRBV2 ASELAGRAEQY
TRBJ2-5 TRBV4-1 ASSQARGGQETQY
TRBJ2-2 TRBV2 ASRRGLLSTGELF
TRBJ2-7 TRBV11-2 ASSLERSYEQY
TRBJ2-5 TRBV2 ASSDWASGRRGETQY
TRBJ1-2 TRBV9 ASSGQGTYGYT
TRBJ2-2 TRBV5-4 ASSSGLQGGELF
TRBJ1-2 TRBV19 ASSSQGARSILGYT
TRBJ2-5 TRBV6-1 ASSEQPLQETQY
TRBJ1-2 TRBV6-1 AILRGAVYGYT
TRBJ1-1 TRBV6-5 ASSYARVFESTEAF
TRBJ2-7 TRBV5-4 ASSLETRTYEQY
TRBJ1-1 TRBV2 ANGADSGNTEAF
TRBJ2-7 TRBV5-8 ASSWGLRSSYEQY
TRBJ2-2 TRBV4-1 ASSPGQINTGELF
TRBJ2-7 TRBV30 AWSGTNRVEQY